By sample fraction, the clone carrying this T cell receptor beta chain is medium-sized. The data were taken from a study of prognosis after radiotherapy for stage I lung cancer. Whole-study context: Among the non-small cell lung cancer patients, all were considered medically inoperable.

The authors amplified TCR beta CDR3 from genomic DNA using two-round multiplex PCR. The use of primers specific to each TRBV and TRBJ gene characterized first-round PCR. TCRdb analysed the multiplex PCR reads with MiXCR anew, one entry per CDR3 protein. The sample has about 18,000 distinct CDR3 sequences; about 40% are singletons. The CDR3 sequence is 14 residues long. V was clipped by 5 bases and J by 0 bases, with 11 bases between them. The germline V gene has CDR1 SGHAT and CDR2 FQNNGV. The sequences come from PBMCs, collected before or after stereotactic body radiation therapy (not recorded which). This chain connects TRBV11-2 to TRBJ2-7; D is unclear. This TCR derives from a donor of 50 years or more with non-small cell lung cancer. Here the CDR3 reads CASSEGWSSYEQYF. In nucleotides, the CDR3 is TGTGCCAGCAGCGAAGGATGGAGCTCCTACGAGCAGTACTTC.